Shown below are 24 T cell receptor beta chains from a single sample sequenced in a study of blood T cell repertoires in COVID-19. This table comes from immunoSEQ multiplex PCR, and its TCRdb copy is limited to in-frame clones, with some not included. The data show approximately 200,000 clones, 70% to 85% seen once. Sequencing input: PBMCs or T cells enriched from blood (not recorded which). The receptors were gathered from a man aged 60 to 69 who had recovered from COVID-19.

The sample holds a few counts of this clone. The V and J genes are TRBV29-1 and TRBJ1-1, with D possibly TRBD1 on 6 matching bases. Germline lookup yields CDR1 SQVTM and CDR2 ANQGSEA. The CDR3 consists of 14 residues. V was trimmed by 4 bases and J by 3 bases, leaving 15 bases between them. CDR3 bases: TGCAGCGTTGCCGTTGGGGGGGCTTACACTGAAGCTTTCTTT. Translation gives CSVAVGGAYTEAFF.

The genes are TRBV7-8 and TRBJ1-6; D gene ambiguous. The CDR3 has 13 residues. Germline CDR1 reads SGHVS; CDR2 reads FQNEAQ. Trimming left V 5 bases short and J 7 bases short, with 9 bases between. DNA of the CDR3: TGTGCCAGCAGCATCAAAAAAAATTCACCCCTCCACTTT. Translation: CASSIKKNSPLHF.

The chain joins TRBV7-9 to TRBJ2-3, with D possibly being TRBD2 (5 bases). Germline values: CDR1 SEHNR, CDR2 FQNEAQ (reference sequence). Trimming took off 1 base at V and 6 bases at J, with 14 bases between the two ends. CDR3 length equals 15 residues. Written as DNA, the CDR3 is TGTGCCAGCAGCTTAGTCGGGCCTACTAGTGATACGCAGTATTTT. It translates to CASSLVGPTSDTQYF.

The V gene is TRBV18, the J gene TRBJ1-6, with D possibly being TRBD1 (6 bases). The ends were cut back, 4 bases at V and 3 bases at J, with 19 bases in the middle. The germline V gene has CDR1 KGHSH and CDR2 LQKENI. CDR3 length: 18 amino acids. The CDR3 DNA reads TGTGCCAGCTCACGGCAGGGGTCCCGGCTGTACTATAATTCACCCCTCCACTTT. Protein: CASSRQGSRLYYNSPLHF.

For the CDR3, the DNA is TGTGCCAGCAGCCCAATCGGACAGGGCAATGAGCAGTTCTTC. It encodes CASSPIGQGNEQFF. V is TRBV5-5 and J is TRBJ2-1; TRBD1 matches at 8 bases. This CDR3 contains 14 residues. CDR1 and CDR2 from the germline V gene are SGHKS and YYEKEE (reference sequence). V lost 4 bases to trimming and J lost 6 bases; unmatched junction nucleotides: 6.

The chain links TRBV9 to TRBJ1-4; D gene ambiguous. The CDR3 spans 13 residues. Germline V lookup: CDR1 SGDLS, CDR2 YYNGEE. V dropped 3 bases and J dropped 12 bases, with 15 bases sitting between them. Here the CDR3 DNA reads TGTGCCAGCAGCGCCGCGGGCCAAGGAGAACTGTTTTTT. Protein: CASSAAGQGELFF.

The chain links TRBV6-2 or TRBV6-3 to TRBJ2-7; perhaps TRBD2 as D (5 bases). This CDR3 is 15 amino acids long. Deletions cut 6 bases from V and 2 bases from J, with 17 bases between. Germline CDR1 MNHEY, CDR2 SVGEGT. The CDR3 DNA reads TGTGCCAGCAGCCAAAACGGAATAGCGACCTACGAGCAGTACTTC. It is translated as CASSQNGIATYEQYF.

The rearrangement uses TRBV19 and TRBJ1-5, with 9 bases matching TRBD1. Germline lookup yields CDR1 LNHDA and CDR2 SQIVND (reference sequence). V shed 1 base, J shed 1 base, and the junction held 2 bases outside the gene matches. The CDR3 contains 16 residues. In DNA, the CDR3 is TGTGCCAGTAGTATAGGGACAGGGGCGAGCAATCAGCCCCAGCATTTT. It codes for CASSIGTGASNQPQHF.

The chain carries TRBV19 and TRBJ1-3; D remains ambiguous. The V end was cut by 3 bases, the J end by 0 bases, with 9 bases between. The CDR3 consists of 15 residues. Germline V CDR1 and CDR2: LNHDA, SQIVND (reference sequence). The CDR3 is CASSIPFSSGNTIYF. CDR3 bases: TGTGCCAGTAGTATTCCTTTCAGCTCTGGAAACACCATATATTTT.

The chain recombines TRBV18 with TRBJ2-7; 7 bases line up with TRBD1. The V segment lost 3 bases and the J segment 3 bases; nucleotides outside the gene matches: 2. This CDR3 contains 13 residues. Germline CDR1 KGHSH, CDR2 LQKENI. This CDR3 reads CASSPDRNYEQYF. DNA of the CDR3: TGTGCCAGCTCACCGGACAGGAACTACGAGCAGTACTTC.

The CDR3 loop reads CASMAGKSYNEQFF. Here the CDR3 DNA reads TGTGCCAGCATGGCAGGGAAGTCCTACAATGAGCAGTTCTTC. This rearrangement joins TRBV6-5 to TRBJ2-1; tentative D call: TRBD1 (5 bases). Germline V gives CDR1 MNHEY, CDR2 SVGAGI. Trimming stripped 7 bases from V and 1 base from J, with 11 bases between. This CDR3 has 14 residues.

This clone has a handful of counts. V is TRBV7-8 and J is TRBJ1-2; 8 bases line up with TRBD1. The junction had 8 bases not matched to a gene; V was cut back by 5 bases and J by 6 bases. Germline values: CDR1 SGHVS, CDR2 FQNEAQ. This CDR3 comprises 14 residues. This CDR3 reads CASSITGTGNGYTF. The CDR3 bases are TGTGCCAGCAGCATAACCGGGACAGGCAATGGCTACACCTTC.

The V call is TRBV6-6, the J call TRBJ1-2, with 7 nucleotides matching TRBD1. The germline CDR1 and CDR2 sequences are MNHNY and SVGAGI (reference sequence). The CDR3 consists of 13 residues. J lost 7 bases, V lost 10 bases, and 12 bases had no gene match. The CDR3 nucleotides are TGTGCCACCGAGATCGAGGGGGCAGTTGGCTACACCTTC. Amino acids: CATEIEGAVGYTF.

The genes are TRBV29-1 and TRBJ2-5; 11 bases match TRBD2. Per the germline V gene, CDR1 is SQVTM and CDR2 is ANQGSEA. V was clipped by 6 bases and J by 4 bases; unmatched bases: 1. The CDR3 extends over 12 amino acids. This CDR3 reads CSVTSGGETQYF. CDR3 in DNA: TGCAGCGTCACTAGCGGGGGAGAGACCCAGTACTTC.

J is TRBJ2-2 and V is TRBV19, with 7 bases fitting TRBD1. Trimming at V came to 8 bases and at J to 1 base, leaving 4 bases not matched to a gene. This CDR3 spans 14 amino acids. CDR1 is LNHDA, CDR2 SQIVND, per germline (reference sequence). CDR3 protein: CASARQGNTGELFF. In DNA, the CDR3 is TGTGCCAGTGCCCGACAGGGGAACACCGGGGAGCTGTTTTTT.

The V and J genes are TRBV5-1 and TRBJ2-6, with D tentatively TRBD2 (6 bases). Germline assignment: CDR1 SGHRS and CDR2 YFSETQ. The CDR3 is made up of 16 amino acids. V lost 4 bases to trimming and J lost 0 bases, with 11 bases between them. The CDR3 DNA follows: TGCGCCAGCAGCCCCTTGGGGGGCTCTGGGGCCAACGTCCTGACTTTC. This sequence encodes CASSPLGGSGANVLTF. Combining the CDR3 with reference TRBV5-1 and TRBJ2-6 gives the whole variable domain KAGVTQTPRYLIKTRGQQVTLSCSPISGHRSVSWYQQTPGQGLQFLFEYFSETQRNKGNFPGRFSGRQFSNSRSEMNVSTLELGDSALYLCASSPLGGSGANVLTFGAGSRLTVL.

The chain recombines TRBV6-5 with TRBJ1-2, with TRBD1 as a possible D gene (6 bases). V was trimmed by 7 bases and J by 4 bases, leaving 16 bases between them. The CDR3 is 14 residues long. Germline values: CDR1 MNHEY, CDR2 SVGAGI. CDR3 nucleotides: TGTGCCAGCACAAATGACAGGTCCGCCTATGGCTACACCTTC. Its translation: CASTNDRSAYGYTF.

The chain is built from TRBV7-3 and TRBJ2-1; a weak D match, TRBD2 (6 bases). CDR1 and CDR2 (germline): SGHTA, FQGTGA. The ends were cut back, 3 bases at V and 6 bases at J, with 12 bases in the middle. The CDR3 sequence is 14 residues long. The CDR3 here is CASSLAGISNEQFF. The CDR3 nucleotides are TGTGCCAGCAGCTTGGCGGGAATAAGCAATGAGCAGTTCTTC. The full variable domain, in which reference TRBV7-3 and TRBJ2-1 provide the parts outside the CDR3, is GAGVSQTPSNKVTEKGKYVELRCDPISGHTALYWYRQSLGQGPEFLIYFQGTGAADDSGLPNDRFFAVRPEGSVSTLKIQRTERGDSAVYLCASSLAGISNEQFFGPGTRLTVL.

V and J are TRBV5-1 and TRBJ2-3, with 10 bases identical to TRBD1. Germline loops: CDR1 SGHRS, CDR2 YFSETQ. The CDR3 runs 14 residues. V trimming: 3 bases; J trimming: 3 bases; junction bases outside the gene matches: 1. CDR3 region: CASSSDRGTDTQYF. CDR3 DNA: TGCGCCAGCAGCTCGGACAGGGGGACAGATACGCAGTATTTT.

The chain has TRBV19 and TRBJ1-1; TRBD1 aligns across 9 bases. Germline lookup yields CDR1 LNHDA and CDR2 SQIVND (reference sequence). V was pared by 4 bases and J by 4 bases, with 4 bases of the junction left unmatched. The CDR3 consists of 14 residues. CDR3 sequence reads: CASSTTGGATEAFF. The CDR3 DNA follows: TGTGCCAGTAGTACGACAGGGGGGGCCACTGAAGCTTTCTTT.

This chain connects TRBV10-2 to TRBJ2-2; 8 bases fit TRBD1. The CDR3 is made up of 13 amino acids. The V gene end was trimmed by 9 bases and the J gene end by 4 bases; junction bases not matched to a gene: 4. Germline V gene sequence: CDR1 WSHSY, CDR2 SAAADI. CDR3 bases: TGCGCCAGAGAGGACAGGGTCACCGGGGAGCTGTTTTTT. It specifies CAREDRVTGELFF.

The chain is built from TRBV7-2 and TRBJ2-2, with D unresolved. Trimming shortened V by 3 bases and J by 6 bases, and 11 bases separated the two germline ends. Germline V gene lookup returns CDR1 SGHTA and CDR2 FQGNSA. This CDR3 has 14 amino acids. CDR3 DNA: TGTGCCAGCAGCTTCCCAGAGCAGGCCGGGGAGCTGTTTTTT. Its translation is CASSFPEQAGELFF. The complete variable domain, with remaining parts taken from reference TRBV7-2 and TRBJ2-2, reads GAGVSQSPSNKVTEKGKDVELRCDPISGHTALYWYRQSLGQGLEFLIYFQGNSAPDKSGLPSDRFSAERTGGSVSTLTIQRTQQEDSAVYLCASSFPEQAGELFFGEGSRLTVL.

CDR3 sequence: CASSLQLAGDTGELFF. The CDR3 DNA follows: TGTGCCAGCAGCTTGCAACTAGCGGGGGACACCGGGGAGCTGTTTTTT. The V and J genes are TRBV5-5 and TRBJ2-2, with 11 bases lining up with TRBD2. The ends lost 1 base at V and 3 bases at J; junction bases unmatched: 2. This CDR3 region has 16 residues. From germline, CDR1 is SGHKS and CDR2 YYEKEE (reference sequence).

The rearrangement links TRBV27 to TRBJ1-5, with D possibly being TRBD1 (6 bases). The V gene's germline CDR1 is MNHEY and CDR2 SMNVEV (reference sequence). V lost 3 bases, J lost 7 bases, and 10 bases lay in between. There are 13 residues in the CDR3. CDR3 coding DNA: TGTGCCAGCAGTTTGTATAGGGGGCAGCCCCAGCATTTT. Amino acids: CASSLYRGQPQHF.